A selection of T cell receptor beta chains follows, all from one sample in a study of blood T cell repertoires in COVID-19. Assay: immunoSEQ multiplex PCR; the TCRdb copy retains only in-frame clones and omits some. The data contain about 70,000 clones, approximately 86% of them singletons. The material sequenced was peripheral blood. These TCRs come from a man between 70 and 80 years old with active COVID-19. CDR3s include the opening cysteine and the closing phenylalanine or tryptophan. Fields, in order: clone size, D gene, V gene, J gene, CDR3 DNA, CDR3 protein. D genes are given only for firm matches. Only some rows state a clone size, as once, few, many or a class for expanded clones.

>.|.|TRBV29-1|TRBJ2-1
TGCAGCGTTCTAACCGGGACTTACTACAATGAGCAGTTCTTC
CSVLTGTYYNEQFF
>.|.|TRBV7-2|TRBJ2-7
TGTGCCAGCAGCTTAGGGGGGCTCGAGCAGTACTTC
CASSLGGLEQYF
>.|TRBD2|TRBV13|TRBJ2-7
TGTGCCAGCAGCACCCCAGCGGGGTCCGGTTACGAGCAGTACTTC
CASSTPAGSGYEQYF
>few|TRBD2|TRBV27|TRBJ2-5
TGTGCCAGCAGTCCAGGGACTAGCGGCAGAGAGACCCAGTACTTC
CASSPGTSGRETQYF
>.|.|TRBV27|TRBJ1-5
TGTGCCAGCAGTTTATCGGCGCAACAGGGTAGCAATCAGCCCCAGCATTTT
CASSLSAQQGSNQPQHF
>.|.|TRBV5-1|TRBJ2-1
TGCGCCAGCAGCGGGGGGACGCGCACCTACAATGAGCAGTTCTTC
CASSGGTRTYNEQFF
>.|.|TRBV21-1|TRBJ2-2
TGTGCCAGCAGCAAAGTGGAGGGACAGGGGAACGGGGAGCTGTTTTTT
CASSKVEGQGNGELFF
>.|TRBD1|TRBV13|TRBJ2-5
TGTGCCAGCAGCGCCCGGACAGGGAAAGAGACCCAGTACTTC
CASSARTGKETQYF
>.|TRBD2|TRBV20-1|TRBJ2-1
TGCAGTGCTAGAGACCTAGCGGGAGTGGTCTTC
CSARDLAGVVF
>.|TRBD1|TRBV15|TRBJ1-4
TGTGCCACCAGCTCCAGGGGGGACATTAATGAAAAACTGTTTTTT
CATSSRGDINEKLFF
>.|TRBD1|TRBV13|TRBJ1-5
TGTGCCAGCAGCTTGGGACAGGGGTTCCCAAGCAATCAGCCCCAGCATTTT
CASSLGQGFPSNQPQHF
>.|.|TRBV28|TRBJ2-3
TGTGCCAGCAGTCTCACTAGTTTGGATACGCAGTATTTT
CASSLTSLDTQYF
>.|.|TRBV5-6|TRBJ2-5
TGTGCCAGCAGCTTCACCGCACGGGTGTTGGGGCGTGAGACCCAGTACTTC
CASSFTARVLGRETQYF
>.|.|TRBV6-2/TRBV6-3|TRBJ2-7
TGTGCCAGCAGTTACGGGACACCCGTCTCCTACGAGCAGTACTTC
CASSYGTPVSYEQYF
>.|.|TRBV29-1|TRBJ2-7
TGCAGCGTTGAGGTTGGGACAAGGCACTTC
CSVEVGTRHF
>once|TRBD2|TRBV11-3|TRBJ2-5
TGTGCCAGCAGCGCGGGGCTAGCGGGATATCAAGAGACCCAGTACTTC
CASSAGLAGYQETQYF
>.|TRBD2|TRBV19|TRBJ2-2
TGTGCCAGTGTGGGGGGGACTTATTCCGGGGAGCTGTTTTTT
CASVGGTYSGELFF
>.|TRBD1|TRBV6-6|TRBJ2-7
TGTGCCAGCAGTTACCCCGGGACAGGGGGCTACGAGCAGTACTTC
CASSYPGTGGYEQYF
>.|.|TRBV28|TRBJ2-7
TGTGCCAGCAGTTTATTCAGGGGTGCTCCCTACGAGCAGTACTTC
CASSLFRGAPYEQYF
>.|TRBD2|TRBV14|TRBJ2-5
TGTGCCAGCTCTACGGGGGGGGAGACCCAGTACTTC
CASSTGGETQYF
>.|TRBD2|TRBV7-3|TRBJ2-3
TGTGCCAGCAGCCTGACTAGCCCCGGGGGTACGCAGTATTTT
CASSLTSPGGTQYF
>.|TRBD1|TRBV7-9|TRBJ2-1
TGTGCCAGCACCAGGGACAGGGCCAACAATGAGCAGTTCTTC
CASTRDRANNEQFF
>.|TRBD2|TRBV15|TRBJ2-7
TGTGCCACCAGCAGAGGCGGGGGTGTCGGGACCTACGAGCAGTACTTC
CATSRGGGVGTYEQYF
>.|TRBD1|TRBV11-3|TRBJ1-4
TGTGCCAGCAGCCCCGGGACAGGGGGCCACGAAAAACTGTTTTTT
CASSPGTGGHEKLFF
>.|.|TRBV7-2|TRBJ2-5
TGTGCCAGCAGCCCCCCGGCGGGACAGAAAGAGACCCAGTACTTC
CASSPPAGQKETQYF
>.|TRBD1|TRBV28|TRBJ2-7
TGTGCCAGCAGCTCTAGGACAGGGGGGAGCTCCTACGAGCAGTACTTC
CASSSRTGGSSYEQYF
>.|TRBD1|TRBV30|TRBJ2-1
TGTGCCTTCCGGGACAGGGGGTTCAATGAGCAGTTCTTC
CAFRDRGFNEQFF
>.|.|TRBV3-1/TRBV3-2|TRBJ1-5
TGTGCCAGCAGCCAAGGGGCCCGCAGGGGGCCCCAGCATTTT
CASSQGARRGPQHF
>.|TRBD1|TRBV19|TRBJ1-4
TGTGCCAGTAGGGACAGGGGGGGTGAAAAACTGTTTTTT
CASRDRGGEKLFF
>.|.|TRBV7-2|TRBJ2-3
TGTGCCAGCAGCCGGGCCGGGGGTGTGGGTACAGATACGCAGTATTTT
CASSRAGGVGTDTQYF
>.|TRBD2|TRBV27|TRBJ2-3
TGTGCCAGCAGTCCCTCACCGGGACTAAACCAGTATTTT
CASSPSPGLNQYF
>.|.|TRBV30|TRBJ1-3
TGTGCCTGGAGTGCAGGCTCTGGAAACACCATATATTTT
CAWSAGSGNTIYF
>.|TRBD1|TRBV10-3|TRBJ2-5
TGTGCCATCAGAGAGACAGGGGGCGGGGAAGAGACCCAGTACTTC
CAIRETGGGEETQYF
>.|.|TRBV11-2|TRBJ1-2
TGTGCCAGCAGCTTGGGGGGGTTCTATGGCTACACCTTC
CASSLGGFYGYTF
>.|TRBD2|TRBV14|TRBJ2-7
TGTGCCAGCAGCCAAGATATCACGGGGGGGGAGAAGACCTACGAGCAGTACTTC
CASSQDITGGEKTYEQYF
>.|TRBD2|TRBV5-4|TRBJ2-7
TGTGCCAGCAGCGGCGGGACTAGCTACGAGCAGTACTTC
CASSGGTSYEQYF
>.|TRBD2|TRBV3-1/TRBV3-2|TRBJ2-1
TGTGCCAGCAGCAGTAGACTAGCGGGAGGGCGCGAGCAGTTCTTC
CASSSRLAGGREQFF
>.|.|TRBV7-7|TRBJ1-3
TGTGCTAGCAGCTTAGGCGGCGGAAACACCATATATTTT
CASSLGGGNTIYF
>.|.|TRBV7-9|TRBJ1-2
TGTGCCAGCAGCAATCTCATCGGCCCCGGGGGCTACACCTTC
CASSNLIGPGGYTF
>.|.|TRBV10-3|TRBJ2-3
TGTGCCATCACTGGCGGGAGCACAGATACGCAGTATTTT
CAITGGSTDTQYF
>.|.|TRBV7-9|TRBJ1-2
TGTGCCAGCAGCCGCGACGGGGTGGGTGGCTACACCTTC
CASSRDGVGGYTF
>few|.|TRBV30|TRBJ2-6
TGTGCCTGGACGGTTGGGGCCAACGTCCTGACTTTC
CAWTVGANVLTF
>.|.|TRBV30|TRBJ2-1
TGTGCCTGGAAAGGGGCGGGGGCCTCCTACAATGAGCAGTTCTTC
CAWKGAGASYNEQFF
>.|TRBD2|TRBV30|TRBJ2-5
TGTGCCTGGACAGGACTAGCGGTGAGGGGGGAGACCCAGTACTTC
CAWTGLAVRGETQYF
>.|.|TRBV9|TRBJ2-5
TGTGCCAGCAGCGCGGGGACACACCAAGAGACCCAGTACTTC
CASSAGTHQETQYF
>.|TRBD1|TRBV9|TRBJ2-5
TGTGCCAGCAGCCTCGACAGGGATCAGACCCAGTACTTC
CASSLDRDQTQYF
>.|.|TRBV7-2|TRBJ2-1
TGTGCCAGCAGCTCCACGAGTGAGCAGTTCTTC
CASSSTSEQFF
>few|TRBD1|TRBV6-6|TRBJ2-6
TGTGCCAGCACCGGACAGGGGGCTTCTGGGGCCAACGTCCTGACTTTC
CASTGQGASGANVLTF
>.|TRBD2|TRBV5-1|TRBJ2-2
TGCGCCAGCAGCTTGGCCGCGGGAGGGAGCAACACCGGGGAGCTGTTTTTT
CASSLAAGGSNTGELFF
>once|.|TRBV2|TRBJ2-7
TGTGCCAGCGGGGACTCCCCCTCCTACGAGCAGTACTTC
CASGDSPSYEQYF
>.|TRBD1|TRBV5-4|TRBJ2-2
TGTGCCAGCAGCCCTGGGACAGCCGGGGAGCTGTTTTTT
CASSPGTAGELFF
>.|TRBD2|TRBV4-2|TRBJ2-3
TGTGCCAGCAGCCGGACGGGACTAGCGGGAGTCTCACTGGGCACAGATACGCAGTATTTT
CASSRTGLAGVSLGTDTQYF
>.|TRBD2|TRBV9|TRBJ2-1
TGTGCCAGCAGCGCGCGGACTAGCGGGAGCCCCTACAATGAGCAGTTCTTC
CASSARTSGSPYNEQFF